Below, 5 T cell receptor beta chains from the same sample are listed, as sequenced in a study of tumor-infiltrating lymphocytes in primary liver carcinoma. Between roughly 17 and 30 mg of unsorted bulk tissue served as the source from which RNA and DNA were co-extracted. Starting material of roughly 550 ng total RNA yielded TCR beta cDNA via a constant-region primer. Slightly modified ARM-PCR served as the procedure for the TCR beta libraries. These libraries came from three rounds of nested multiplex PCR. Running about 11 cycles apiece, the first two PCR rounds relied on TRBV1-TRBV30 forward primers together with a C-beta reverse primer. TCRdb re-called the multiplex PCR reads with MiXCR, one entry per CDR3 protein. The top ten hold roughly three fifths of the sample, which has 50,000 to 70,000 distinct CDR3 sequences, about two thirds seen once. Input material: liver tumor tissue from sampling region 2. As for subset: tumor region T2, inferior pole. The receptors stem from a man in his forties with primary liver carcinoma and hepatitis B virus infection.

This CDR3 is CASVPAQVGETQYF. The CDR3 DNA follows: TGTGCCAGCGTCCCAGCACAGGTGGGGGAGACCCAGTACTTC. The V call is TRBV5-4, the J call TRBJ2-5; perhaps TRBD1 as D (5 bases). The CDR3 contains 14 residues. Germline V gene data show CDR1 as SGHNT and CDR2 as YYREEE (reference sequence). Deletions cut 7 bases from V and 5 bases from J, with 18 bases between.

A note on this clonotype: The final CDR3 position lacks the conserved phenylalanine or tryptophan, pointing to a likely read error. DNA for the CDR3: TGTGCCAGCAGCTCTGGGGGAAGCTCTGTTGGAGCCCACACAGATACGCAGTATCTT. Encoded protein: CASSSGGSSVGAHTDTQYL. V and J are TRBV11-1 and TRBJ2-3; D tentatively reads TRBD1 or TRBD2 (5 bases each). V was trimmed by 4 bases and J by 2 bases, leaving 25 bases between them. The CDR3 has 19 amino acids. Germline V lookup: CDR1 SGHAT, CDR2 FQDESV (reference sequence).

This clonotype showed up many times. This chain uses TRBV5-4 with TRBJ2-5; D uncertain. Germline CDR1 SGHNT, CDR2 YYREEE (reference sequence). The CDR3 contains 13 residues. Trimming shortened V by 1 base and J by 1 base, and 5 bases separated the two germline ends. CDR3 nucleotide sequence: TGTGCCAGCAGCTTGAAGGGCCAAGAGACCCAGTACTTC. This translates into CASSLKGQETQYF.

Notes on this clonotype: A much larger clonotype is one base distant, so this may be a read error. This chain links TRBV5-1 with TRBJ2-1; D possibly matches TRBD1 or TRBD2 (5 bases each). Germline V gene sequence: CDR1 SGHRS, CDR2 YFSETQ. There are 15 residues in the CDR3. The V and J ends lost 0 bases and 10 bases respectively, with 17 bases between them. CDR3 DNA sequence: TGCGCCAGCAGCTTGGGGGACCCCAAAGCTGGAGAGCAGTTCTTC. Translating it yields CASSLGDPKAGEQFF.

Concerning this clonotype: A read error may produce the germline difference seen at one junction end. The genes are TRBV7-3 and TRBJ2-5, with D unresolved. This CDR3 region has 14 residues. CDR1 SGHTA and CDR2 FQGTGA come from the germline V gene. CDR3 bases: TGTGCCAGCAGCTTAAGTATTTGGTCAGAGACCCAGAACTTC. Translated: CASSLSIWSETQNF.